This is a list of T cell receptor beta chains from one sample in a study of cytomegalovirus exposure and HLA in healthy donors. The protocol was immunoSEQ multiplex PCR, while the TCRdb copy is restricted to in-frame clones and leaves out a portion. The sample holds fewer than 200,000 clones. Material for sequencing was PBMCs. Receptor source: a young man in good health and CMV-seronegative. CDR3s include the opening cysteine and the closing phenylalanine or tryptophan. Each record gives: J gene, V gene, D gene, CDR3 DNA, CDR3 protein. A D gene is named only where the DNA matches it firmly.

J: TRBJ2-2; V: TRBV6-5; D: .; DNA: TGTGCCAGCAGTCTGTCTAGTACCCCTCCCGGGGAGCTGTTTTTT; CDR3: CASSLSSTPPGELFF
J: TRBJ2-6; V: TRBV19; D: .; DNA: TGTGCCAGCTTCCCCGGACAGAAAGTTATTAATCCTGGGGCCAACGTCCTGACTTTC; CDR3: CASFPGQKVINPGANVLTF
J: TRBJ1-4; V: TRBV30; D: .; DNA: TGTGCCTGGAGCGTCTCCCCATACAGGGCGAGTGAAAAACTGTTTTTT; CDR3: CAWSVSPYRASEKLFF
J: TRBJ1-4; V: TRBV5-6; D: .; DNA: TGTGCCAGCATCAAAGCTGCAACTAATGAAAAACTGTTTTTT; CDR3: CASIKAATNEKLFF
J: TRBJ2-2; V: TRBV30; D: .; DNA: TGTGCCTGGAGCGCCATCGGGGATACCGGGGAGCTGTTTTTT; CDR3: CAWSAIGDTGELFF
J: TRBJ1-2; V: TRBV4-3; D: .; DNA: TGCGCCAGCAGCCACCAGACAGGTGACTTCTATGGCTACACCTTC; CDR3: CASSHQTGDFYGYTF
J: TRBJ2-2; V: TRBV5-6; D: .; DNA: TGTGCCAGCAGCTTCCAGTACCCCACCGGGGAGCTGTTTTTT; CDR3: CASSFQYPTGELFF
J: TRBJ1-2; V: TRBV11-3; D: TRBD1; DNA: TGTGCCAGCAGCCGCGGGGCAGGGGGCAATGGCTACACCTTC; CDR3: CASSRGAGGNGYTF
J: TRBJ1-5; V: TRBV5-4; D: TRBD1; DNA: TGTGCCAGCAGCTTGAACAGGGGTACCAATCAGCCCCAGCATTTT; CDR3: CASSLNRGTNQPQHF
J: TRBJ1-1; V: TRBV27; D: TRBD1; DNA: TGTGCCAGCAGTTATGACAGGGGGTCCGGGAACACTGAAGCTTTCTTT; CDR3: CASSYDRGSGNTEAFF
J: TRBJ2-5; V: TRBV2; D: TRBD1; DNA: TGTGCCAGCAACGGACAGGGTAGGGAGACCCAGTACTTC; CDR3: CASNGQGRETQYF
J: TRBJ2-4; V: TRBV25-1; D: TRBD1; DNA: TGTGCCAGCTCGACAGGGGGCGCGAACATTCAGTACTTC; CDR3: CASSTGGANIQYF
J: TRBJ2-5; V: TRBV27; D: TRBD2; DNA: TGTGCCAGCAGTTGGAGGCGGGGGGCCCAAGAGACCCAGTACTTC; CDR3: CASSWRRGAQETQYF
J: TRBJ2-5; V: TRBV6-1; D: TRBD2; DNA: TGTGCCAGCAGTGGGAGCGGGGCGCCTGGGCGAGAGACCCAGTACTTC; CDR3: CASSGSGAPGRETQYF
J: TRBJ1-4; V: TRBV6-6; D: .; DNA: TGTGCCAGCAGTTACCGGACAAATGGGTTACGGTTTTTT; CDR3: CASSYRTNGLRFF
J: TRBJ1-3; V: TRBV7-2; D: .; DNA: TGTGCCAGCAGTCCGGCAGGGCCCATCTCTGGAAACACCATATATTTT; CDR3: CASSPAGPISGNTIYF
J: TRBJ1-6; V: TRBV5-1; D: TRBD1; DNA: TGCGCCAGTCGGGACAGGGCGGATTCACCCCTCCACTTT; CDR3: CASRDRADSPLHF
J: TRBJ1-5; V: TRBV7-2; D: .; DNA: TGTGCCAGCAGCTTAGTTTATGGGGCTAGCAATCAGCCCCAGCATTTT; CDR3: CASSLVYGASNQPQHF
J: TRBJ1-5; V: TRBV19; D: TRBD1; DNA: TGTGCCAGTAGTATACGGGACAGGGTTCAACAGCCCCAGCACTTT; CDR3: CASSIRDRVQQPQHF
J: TRBJ2-5; V: TRBV9; D: TRBD1; DNA: TGTGCCAGCAGCGTAGACAGGGACAGGGGGGGGGAGACCCAGTACTTC; CDR3: CASSVDRDRGGETQYF
J: TRBJ2-3; V: TRBV28; D: .; DNA: TGTGCCAGCAGTCCAACCTGGGCTTTGGGCACAGATACGCAGTATTTT; CDR3: CASSPTWALGTDTQYF
J: TRBJ2-7; V: TRBV5-1; D: .; DNA: TGCGCCAGCAGCTCGGACGGTAGGGGCTACGAGCAGTACTTC; CDR3: CASSSDGRGYEQYF
J: TRBJ2-2; V: TRBV7-8; D: TRBD1; DNA: TGTGCCAGCAGCTTAGGGTCGACAGGGGGCTACAGCGGGGAGCTGTTTTTT; CDR3: CASSLGSTGGYSGELFF
J: TRBJ2-3; V: TRBV6-1; D: TRBD1; DNA: TGTGCCGGAACCTCGGGACAGGGGGCGGATACGCAGTATTTT; CDR3: CAGTSGQGADTQYF
J: TRBJ2-3; V: TRBV27; D: TRBD2; DNA: TGTGCCAGCAGTTTACAGTTGACTAGCGTAAATAGCACAGATACGCAGTATTTT; CDR3: CASSLQLTSVNSTDTQYF
J: TRBJ2-1; V: TRBV9; D: .; DNA: TGTGCCAGCAGCGTAGGGGGGGAGGCCTACAATGAGCAGTTCTTC; CDR3: CASSVGGEAYNEQFF
J: TRBJ1-1; V: TRBV7-2; D: TRBD1; DNA: TGTGCCAGCAGCGCCCCCTACAGGGGAGAAGAGAGGGCTGAAGCTTTCTTT; CDR3: CASSAPYRGEERAEAFF
J: TRBJ2-7; V: TRBV7-9; D: .; DNA: TGTGCCAGCAGCTTAGGCGGGACCCAAGACGAGCAGTACTTC; CDR3: CASSLGGTQDEQYF
J: TRBJ2-2; V: TRBV9; D: TRBD2; DNA: TGTGCCAGCAGCGCGTTATTACGGGGGGAGAACACCGGGGAGCTGTTTTTT; CDR3: CASSALLRGENTGELFF
J: TRBJ2-2; V: TRBV9; D: .; DNA: TGTGCCAGCAGCGCCAGGGGAACGACCGGGGAGCTGTTTTTT; CDR3: CASSARGTTGELFF
J: TRBJ2-6; V: TRBV15; D: .; DNA: TGTGCCACCAGCATCGGGGGTGCAGGGGCCAACGTCCTGACTTTC; CDR3: CATSIGGAGANVLTF
J: TRBJ2-2; V: TRBV29-1; D: TRBD2; DNA: TGCAGCGTTTTTAGCGGGGGGTTGGGCACCGGGGAGCTGTTTTTT; CDR3: CSVFSGGLGTGELFF
J: TRBJ2-3; V: TRBV30; D: .; DNA: TGTGCCTGGAGTGTCGTCACTTCTACCCTCACAGATACGCAGTATTTT; CDR3: CAWSVVTSTLTDTQYF
J: TRBJ1-2; V: TRBV6-6; D: .; DNA: TGTGCCAGCAGTTACGAGGTGGGCGGAAGGGGCGATGGCTACACCTTC; CDR3: CASSYEVGGRGDGYTF
J: TRBJ2-2; V: TRBV9; D: TRBD1; DNA: TGTGCCAGCAGCCTCTTACAGGGGGCCAGCACCGGGGAGCTGTTTTTT; CDR3: CASSLLQGASTGELFF
J: TRBJ1-6; V: TRBV27; D: TRBD1; DNA: TGTGCCAGCAGTTATACAACAGGGGCAGGGTCACCCCTCCACTTT; CDR3: CASSYTTGAGSPLHF
J: TRBJ1-4; V: TRBV7-6; D: .; DNA: TGTGCCAGCAGCTTAGCAACCCAGGTTGCAACTAATGAAAAACTGTTTTTT; CDR3: CASSLATQVATNEKLFF
J: TRBJ2-7; V: TRBV28; D: .; DNA: TGTGCCAGCAGTGTCTTCTCCGAGCAGTACTTC; CDR3: CASSVFSEQYF
J: TRBJ1-4; V: TRBV28; D: TRBD1; DNA: TGTGCCAGCAGTGGGACAGGGCGTGAAAAACTGTTTTTT; CDR3: CASSGTGREKLFF
J: TRBJ2-5; V: TRBV29-1; D: .; DNA: TGCAGCGTTATAGTCCTGGGGGCGGGTTGGCAAGAGACCCAGTACTTC; CDR3: CSVIVLGAGWQETQYF
J: TRBJ2-1; V: TRBV11-3; D: .; DNA: TGTGCCAGCAGCTTAGCTGGGGGGGGCGCCCACAATGAGCAGTTCTTC; CDR3: CASSLAGGGAHNEQFF
J: TRBJ2-1; V: TRBV4-2; D: .; DNA: TGTGCCAGCAGCCAACGGGGATCTGGCAATGAGCAGTTCTTC; CDR3: CASSQRGSGNEQFF
J: TRBJ2-7; V: TRBV19; D: TRBD1; DNA: TGTGCCAGTAACTCGCCCTCCGGGACAGGGGGCTACGAGCAGTACTTC; CDR3: CASNSPSGTGGYEQYF
J: TRBJ1-1; V: TRBV7-3; D: .; DNA: TGTGCCAGCAGCTTAACGGTTGGGCAGAGGAACACTGAAGCTTTCTTT; CDR3: CASSLTVGQRNTEAFF
J: TRBJ1-1; V: TRBV4-1; D: .; DNA: TGCGCCAGCAGCCACCAGGGACACCTGAACACTGAAGCTTTCTTT; CDR3: CASSHQGHLNTEAFF
J: TRBJ1-6; V: TRBV7-2; D: TRBD1; DNA: TGTGCCAGCAGCAGGGGACAGGGGGCTTCAAATTCACCCCTCCACTTT; CDR3: CASSRGQGASNSPLHF
J: TRBJ2-7; V: TRBV5-1; D: TRBD1; DNA: TGCGCCAGCAGCTTGCGAAGGGGGCTCCGGGAAGAGCAGTACTTC; CDR3: CASSLRRGLREEQYF
J: TRBJ1-1; V: TRBV7-9; D: .; DNA: TGTGCCAGCAGCTTAGCTCTGTCAGGTAATTTGATCACTGAAGCTTTCTTT; CDR3: CASSLALSGNLITEAFF
J: TRBJ2-2; V: TRBV28; D: TRBD1; DNA: TGTGCCGGAGGGACAGGGAGGCTCACCGGGGAGCTGTTTTTT; CDR3: CAGGTGRLTGELFF
J: TRBJ2-2; V: TRBV4-3; D: TRBD1; DNA: TGCGCCAGCAGCCCCCTGGGGACAGGGGCAGACACCGGGGAGCTGTTTTTT; CDR3: CASSPLGTGADTGELFF
J: TRBJ2-5; V: TRBV5-1; D: TRBD2; DNA: TGCGCCAGCAGCTTGGTCGGACTAGCGGGAGGGGGCCAAGAGACCCAGTACTTC; CDR3: CASSLVGLAGGGQETQYF